This T cell receptor beta chain was documented in a study of CD8+ T cells in alopecia areata. The study's findings and limits: In lesional scalp, particularly from alopecia totalis/universalis, clonality was higher than in normal scalp. Mice showed TCR sharing more clearly than patients did, possibly owing to HLA.

Investigators isolated RNA and reverse transcribed it into cDNA to act as the sequencing template. Data came from immunoSEQ multiplex PCR; TCRdb stores just in-frame clones and leaves some out. The table has around 160,000 clones, 47% seen once. There are 13 residues in the CDR3. The V end lost 4 bases, the J end lost 9 bases, and 16 bases lay between the germline ends. Germline CDR1 reads SGHRS; CDR2 reads YFSETQ. The researchers isolated CD4+ and CD8+ T cells from PBMCs by sorting. Worth noting for this clone: Its antigen remains unidentified.

This rearrangement joins TRBV5-1 to TRBJ1-2; D ambiguous. This TCR came from a human donor with alopecia areata. Specimen: CD4+ T cells sorted from blood. CDR3 region: CASSPEAGQRYTF. CDR3 coding DNA: TGCGCCAGCAGCCCGGAGGCAGGTCAACGCTACACCTTC.